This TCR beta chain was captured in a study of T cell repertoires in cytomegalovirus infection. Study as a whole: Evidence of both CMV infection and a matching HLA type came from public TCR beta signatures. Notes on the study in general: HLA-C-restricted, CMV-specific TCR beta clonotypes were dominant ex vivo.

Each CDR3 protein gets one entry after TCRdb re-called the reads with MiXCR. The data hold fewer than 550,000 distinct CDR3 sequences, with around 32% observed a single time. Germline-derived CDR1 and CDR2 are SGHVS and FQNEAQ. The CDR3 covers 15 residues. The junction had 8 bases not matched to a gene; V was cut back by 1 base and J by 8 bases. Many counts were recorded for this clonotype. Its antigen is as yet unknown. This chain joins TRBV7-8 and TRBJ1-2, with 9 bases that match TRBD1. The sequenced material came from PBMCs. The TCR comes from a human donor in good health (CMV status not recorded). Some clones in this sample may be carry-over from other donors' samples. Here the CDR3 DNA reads TGTGCCAGCAGCTTAGTCCCGAGGGACAGGGAAGGCTACACCTTC. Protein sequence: CASSLVPRDREGYTF.